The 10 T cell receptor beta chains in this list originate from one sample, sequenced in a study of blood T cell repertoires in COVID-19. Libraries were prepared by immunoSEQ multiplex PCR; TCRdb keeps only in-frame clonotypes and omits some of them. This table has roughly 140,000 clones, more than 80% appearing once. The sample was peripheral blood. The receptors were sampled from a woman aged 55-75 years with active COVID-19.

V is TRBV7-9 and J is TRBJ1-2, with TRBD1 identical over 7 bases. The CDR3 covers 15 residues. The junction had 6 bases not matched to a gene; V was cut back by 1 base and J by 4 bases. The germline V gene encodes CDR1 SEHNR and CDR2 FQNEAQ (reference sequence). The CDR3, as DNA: TGTGCCAGCAGCTTAGGGGACAGCGGACTCTATGGCTACACCTTC. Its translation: CASSLGDSGLYGYTF.

CDR3 nucleotides: TGTGCCAGCAGCCCGGGGACTAGCGGGAGGGTGTTCTTC. Amino acids: CASSPGTSGRVFF. The chain couples TRBV11-2 to TRBJ2-1, with 16 bases fitting TRBD2. The CDR3 has 13 residues. Germline trimming cut 5 bases from V and 15 bases from J; bases unmatched to any gene: 4. Germline assignment: CDR1 SGHAT and CDR2 FQNNGV.

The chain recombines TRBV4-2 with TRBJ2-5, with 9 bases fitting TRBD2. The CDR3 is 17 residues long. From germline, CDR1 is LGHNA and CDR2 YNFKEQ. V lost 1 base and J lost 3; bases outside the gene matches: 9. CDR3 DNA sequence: TGTGCCAGCAGCCAAGTTGCTACACTAGCGGGCGAAGAGACCCAGTACTTC. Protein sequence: CASSQVATLAGEETQYF.

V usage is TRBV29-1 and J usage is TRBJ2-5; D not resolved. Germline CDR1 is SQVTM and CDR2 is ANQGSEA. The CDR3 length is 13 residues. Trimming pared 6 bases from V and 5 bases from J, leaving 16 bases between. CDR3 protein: CSVTVETFETQYF. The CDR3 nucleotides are TGCAGCGTGACGGTGGAGACGTTCGAGACCCAGTACTTC.

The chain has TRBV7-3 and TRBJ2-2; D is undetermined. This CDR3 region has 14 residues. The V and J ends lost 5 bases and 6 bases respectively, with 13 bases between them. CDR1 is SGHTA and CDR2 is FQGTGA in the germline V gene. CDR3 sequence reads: CASSPSRRSGELFF. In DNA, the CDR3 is TGTGCCAGCAGCCCGTCGAGGCGCTCCGGGGAGCTGTTTTTT.

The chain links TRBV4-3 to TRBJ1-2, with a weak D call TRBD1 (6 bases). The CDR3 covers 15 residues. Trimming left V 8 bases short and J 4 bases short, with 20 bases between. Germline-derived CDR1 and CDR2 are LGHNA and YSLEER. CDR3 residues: CASSNRRGTRYGYTF. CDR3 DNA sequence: TGCGCCAGCTCGAACCGAAGGGGGACCCGCTATGGCTACACCTTC.

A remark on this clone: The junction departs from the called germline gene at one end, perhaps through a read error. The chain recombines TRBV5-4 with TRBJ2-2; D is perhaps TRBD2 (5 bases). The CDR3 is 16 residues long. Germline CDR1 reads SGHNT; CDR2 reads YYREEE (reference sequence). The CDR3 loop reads CASSLDLNLNTGELFF. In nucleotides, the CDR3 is TGTGCCAGCAGTTTGGACTTAAATCTAAACACCGGGGAGCTGTTTTTT.

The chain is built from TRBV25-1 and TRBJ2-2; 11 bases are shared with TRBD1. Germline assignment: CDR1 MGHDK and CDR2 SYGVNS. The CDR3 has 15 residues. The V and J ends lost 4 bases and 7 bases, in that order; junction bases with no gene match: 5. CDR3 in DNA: TGTGCCAGCAGTGCGGACAGGGGGCGCATCGGGGAGCTGTTTTTT. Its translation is CASSADRGRIGELFF.

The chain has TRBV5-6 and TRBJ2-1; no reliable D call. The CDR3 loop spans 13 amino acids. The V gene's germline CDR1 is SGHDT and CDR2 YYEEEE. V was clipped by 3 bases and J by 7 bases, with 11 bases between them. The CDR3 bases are TGTGCCAGCAGCTCTAGGTTAGTGAATGAGCAGTTCTTC. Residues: CASSSRLVNEQFF.

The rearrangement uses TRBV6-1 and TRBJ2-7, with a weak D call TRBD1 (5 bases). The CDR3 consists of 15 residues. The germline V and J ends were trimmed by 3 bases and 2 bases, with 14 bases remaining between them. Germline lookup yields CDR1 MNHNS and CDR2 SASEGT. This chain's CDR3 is CASSEGLKGPYEQYF. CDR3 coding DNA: TGTGCCAGCAGTGAGGGGCTCAAGGGCCCCTACGAGCAGTACTTC.